The 32 T cell receptor beta chains below all came from one sample that was sequenced in a study of cytomegalovirus exposure and HLA in healthy donors. Primers: 60 Vbeta forward and 13 Jbeta reverse. The protocol was immunoSEQ multiplex PCR, while the TCRdb copy is restricted to in-frame clones and leaves out a portion. The table has 120,000 or so clones, around 75% seen once. What was sequenced was PBMCs. Receptor source: a woman in her fifties or sixties in good health and CMV-seropositive.

This CDR3 is CATSHAHPKRGPPLNTEAFF. The CDR3 region has the DNA TGTGCCACCAGCCACGCCCATCCAAAGCGGGGGCCCCCTTTGAACACTGAAGCTTTCTTT. V is TRBV15 and J is TRBJ1-1; weak D call: TRBD1 (6 bases). Looked up from germline, CDR1 is LNHNV and CDR2 is YYDKDF (reference sequence). V was clipped by 5 bases and J by 0 bases, with 28 bases between them. The CDR3 extends over 20 amino acids.

For this clone: One junction end does not reproduce the germline sequence, and a read error may be involved. V is TRBV7-9 and J is TRBJ2-2; perhaps TRBD1 as D (6 bases). CDR3 length equals 14 residues. Germline CDR1 SEHNR, CDR2 FQNEAQ (reference sequence). DNA of the CDR3: TGTTCCAGCAGCTTCCAGGGGTTCACCGGGGAGCTGTTTTTT. Translated, it gives CSSSFQGFTGELFF.

The V call is TRBV7-9, the J call TRBJ1-2, with TRBD1 matching 7 bases. The length of the CDR3 is 18 residues. V lost 4 bases to trimming and J lost 1 base; unmatched junction nucleotides: 15. CDR1 is SEHNR and CDR2 is FQNEAQ in the germline V gene (reference sequence). The CDR3 region is CASSSRGLPPVDNYGYTF. CDR3 DNA: TGTGCCAGCAGCTCCAGGGGGTTGCCCCCCGTGGATAACTATGGCTACACCTTC.

The chain couples TRBV10-3 to TRBJ2-7; 8 bases are shared with TRBD1. V lost 4 bases, J lost 4 bases, and 6 bases stayed unmatched. CDR3 length equals 14 residues. CDR1 ENHRY and CDR2 SYGVKD come from the germline V gene. This CDR3 is CAISATTGAYEQYF. For the CDR3, the DNA is TGTGCCATCAGTGCCACGACAGGGGCGTACGAGCAGTACTTC.

This chain's CDR3 is CASRGGPTGYGYTF. In DNA form, the CDR3 reads TGTGCCAGCAGGGGCGGGCCTACAGGGTATGGCTACACCTTC. The chain uses TRBV6-1 and TRBJ1-2, with a weak D call TRBD1 (6 bases). V dropped 6 bases and J dropped 5 bases, with 16 bases sitting between them. Germline V gene data show CDR1 as MNHNS and CDR2 as SASEGT. There are 14 residues in the CDR3.

J is TRBJ2-3 and V is TRBV27; the match to TRBD2 covers 7 bases. The V gene's germline CDR1 is MNHEY and CDR2 SMNVEV (reference sequence). Trimming took 10 bases from V and 6 from J; bases not matched to a gene: 10. CDR3 length: 13 residues. CDR3 loop: CAIRRELSDTQYF. The DNA of the CDR3 is TGTGCCATCCGGCGGGAGCTGTCTGATACGCAGTATTTT.

As concerns this clone: Relative to the germline gene, one junction end is altered; a read error may explain this. The chain joins TRBV5-3 to TRBJ1-2, with a tentative D call TRBD1 (6 bases). Being an ORF, TRBV5-3 has a function that is uncertain. The CDR3 sequence is 12 residues long. In nucleotides, the CDR3 is TGTGCCAGAAGCTTTTCGTCCGGGGACATCCCCTTC. Translated: CARSFSSGDIPF.

The CDR3 DNA sequence: TGTGCCAGCAGTCCGAGTTTGGGGCCCAATCAGCCCCAGCATTTT. Its translation: CASSPSLGPNQPQHF. V and J are TRBV2 and TRBJ1-5, with TRBD1 as a possible D gene (5 bases). In germline, CDR1 is SNHLY, CDR2 FYNNEI. This CDR3 is built from 15 residues. V was clipped by 5 bases and J by 3 bases, with 14 bases between them.

This clone was seen only a few times. The chain has TRBV18 and TRBJ1-5; 9 bases are a match to TRBD1. Germline CDR1 is KGHSH and CDR2 is LQKENI. V dropped 0 bases and J dropped 2; count of bases not matched to a gene: 2. This CDR3 is 16 amino acids long. The CDR3 is CASSPPGDRGNQPQHF. CDR3 nucleotide sequence: TGTGCCAGCTCACCACCGGGGGACAGGGGCAATCAGCCCCAGCATTTT.

The V call is TRBV27, the J call TRBJ1-1; TRBD1 agrees at 9 bases. Germline V gene data show CDR1 as MNHEY and CDR2 as SMNVEV (reference sequence). The CDR3 has 14 residues. Trimming removed 5 bases from V and 2 bases from J; junction bases left unmatched: 3. The CDR3 loop is CASSPDRGNTEAFF. CDR3 DNA sequence: TGTGCCAGCAGTCCGGACAGGGGAAACACTGAAGCTTTCTTT.

V and J are TRBV30 and TRBJ1-3; no firm D call. Germline V gene lookup returns CDR1 GTSNPN and CDR2 SVGIG (reference sequence). The CDR3 is 11 amino acids. Deletions cut 6 bases from V and 4 bases from J, with 7 bases between. CDR3 in amino acids: CACGGGNTIYF. In DNA, the CDR3 is TGTGCCTGCGGAGGAGGAAACACCATATATTTT. The whole variable domain, remainder taken from reference TRBV30 and TRBJ1-3, is SQTIHQWPATLVQPVGSPLSLECTVEGTSNPNLYWYRQAAGRGLQLLFYSVGIGQISSEVPQNLSASRPQDRQFILSSKKLLLSDSGFYLCACGGGNTIYFGEGSWLTVV.

The V call is TRBV5-1, the J call TRBJ2-4; D might be TRBD1 (5 bases). Trimming took 0 bases from V and 2 from J, leaving 18 bases between them. The germline V gene encodes CDR1 SGHRS and CDR2 YFSETQ. The CDR3 spans 18 residues. The CDR3: CASSLEPFPGATKNIQYF. In nucleotides, the CDR3 is TGCGCCAGCAGCTTGGAGCCCTTCCCTGGGGCGACCAAAAACATTCAGTACTTC. The full variable domain, its missing parts supplied by reference TRBV5-1 and TRBJ2-4, is KAGVTQTPRYLIKTRGQQVTLSCSPISGHRSVSWYQQTPGQGLQFLFEYFSETQRNKGNFPGRFSGRQFSNSRSEMNVSTLELGDSALYLCASSLEPFPGATKNIQYFGAGTRLSVL.

This chain joins TRBV30 and TRBJ1-5, with D possibly being TRBD1 (6 bases). Between the trimmed V and J ends, which lost 5 bases and 4 bases, there was a span of 12 bases. From germline, CDR1 is GTSNPN and CDR2 SVGIG (reference sequence). This CDR3 has 13 residues. DNA of the CDR3: TGTGCCTGGTCGGGACACCCGAATCAGCCCCAGCATTTT. This translates into CAWSGHPNQPQHF.

The V and J genes are TRBV4-2 and TRBJ2-7, with no clear D. V lost 5 bases, J lost 3 bases, and 11 bases lay in between. The CDR3 totals 13 residues. Germline loops: CDR1 LGHNA, CDR2 YNFKEQ. CDR3 in amino acids: CASSSNEHYEQYF. The CDR3 DNA reads TGTGCCAGCAGCTCAAATGAACACTACGAGCAGTACTTC.

CDR3 DNA sequence: TGTGCCAGCAGCGAGGCGATCAGCCCGGGAGATACGCAGTATTTT. The encoded protein is CASSEAISPGDTQYF. The chain employs TRBV9 and TRBJ2-3, with D uncertain. From germline, CDR1 is SGDLS and CDR2 YYNGEE. CDR3 length: 15 amino acids. With 3 bases removed from V and 5 bases from J, the gap between germline ends came to 16 bases.

The chain uses TRBV28 and TRBJ2-7; TRBD1 aligns across 10 bases. CDR1 and CDR2 (germline): MDHEN, SYDVKM. Trimming at V came to 8 bases and at J to 3 bases, leaving 19 bases not matched to a gene. This CDR3 has 18 amino acids. For the CDR3, the DNA is TGTGCCAGCTCCGGGAGGGGGACAGGGGTTTACCCAATCTACGAGCAGTACTTC. This sequence encodes CASSGRGTGVYPIYEQYF.

This chain joins TRBV10-1 and TRBJ2-4; the match to TRBD1 covers 8 bases. CDR3 length: 17 residues. Trimming removed 3 bases from V and 3 bases from J; junction bases left unmatched: 10. Germline assignment: CDR1 WNHNN and CDR2 SYGVQD (reference sequence). As DNA, the CDR3 is TGCGCCAGCAGTGAACTTGACAGGGGTGGAGGCAAAAACATTCAGTACTTC. Its translation: CASSELDRGGGKNIQYF.

The chain uses TRBV19 and TRBJ2-7; TRBD1 agrees at 9 bases. Trimming at V came to 5 bases and at J to 0 bases, leaving 11 bases not matched to a gene. Germline V gene sequence: CDR1 LNHDA, CDR2 SQIVND (reference sequence). The length of the CDR3 is 17 residues. CDR3 loop: CASSAQGTGSLSYEQYF. The CDR3 DNA is TGTGCCAGTAGTGCCCAGGGGACAGGGTCCCTCTCCTACGAGCAGTACTTC.

This rearrangement joins TRBV18 to TRBJ2-1; the match to TRBD2 covers 9 bases. Losses at the gene ends were 6 bases for V and 9 bases for J; bases not matched to a gene: 12. Germline CDR1 and CDR2: KGHSH and LQKENI. The CDR3 consists of 15 residues. The CDR3 DNA reads as TGTGCCAGCTCCCTCGGCGGGAGGGCCTCTGGTGAGCAGTTCTTC. Protein product: CASSLGGRASGEQFF. Full variable domain (outside the CDR3, taken from reference TRBV18 and TRBJ2-1): NAGVMQNPRHLVRRRGQEARLRCSPMKGHSHVYWYRQLPEEGLKFMVYLQKENIIDESGMPKERFSAEFPKEGPSILRIQQVVRGDSAAYFCASSLGGRASGEQFFGPGTRLTVL.

J is TRBJ1-2 and V is TRBV2; D not resolved. This CDR3 region has 13 residues. V lost 4 bases and J lost 5, with 11 bases in between. Germline V gene lookup returns CDR1 SNHLY and CDR2 FYNNEI. Here the CDR3 DNA reads TGTGCCAGCAGTGGGGTCTCCGGGTATGGCTACACCTTC. Amino acids: CASSGVSGYGYTF.

The V call is TRBV7-2, the J call TRBJ1-2; D perhaps matches TRBD1 (5 bases). CDR1 and CDR2 from the germline V gene are SGHTA and FQGNSA. Deletions cut 6 bases from V and 7 bases from J, with 15 bases between. The CDR3 runs 13 residues. This CDR3 is CASRPPRVGGYTF. CDR3 bases: TGTGCCAGCAGGCCCCCCAGGGTGGGTGGCTACACCTTC.

This clone was seen just once. The chain is built from TRBV7-2 and TRBJ2-3; 9 nucleotides line up with TRBD2. J gave up 9 bases and V 5 bases, and 9 bases lay outside the gene matches. This CDR3 contains 14 residues. Germline values: CDR1 SGHTA, CDR2 FQGNSA. As DNA, the CDR3 is TGTGCCAGCAGCCCGGGACTAGCCCCTGGAACGCAGTATTTT. It codes for CASSPGLAPGTQYF.

This clone was found once. J is TRBJ2-5 and V is TRBV19, with TRBD1 as a possible D gene (6 bases). V was pared by 5 bases and J by 5 bases, with 12 bases between. CDR1 LNHDA and CDR2 SQIVND come from the germline V gene (reference sequence). The CDR3 spans 13 residues. CDR3 nucleotides: TGTGCCAGTAGTGACACAGGGCGTGAGACCCAGTACTTC. Translating it yields CASSDTGRETQYF.

The V and J genes are TRBV10-3 and TRBJ1-1; D is uncertain. The germline CDR1 and CDR2 sequences are ENHRY and SYGVKD. Trimming pared 4 bases from V and 7 bases from J, leaving 10 bases between. The length of the CDR3 is 12 residues. CDR3 DNA: TGTGCCATCAGTGGTGGCCTCGTTGAAGCTTTCTTT. Protein sequence: CAISGGLVEAFF.

The V and J genes are TRBV13 and TRBJ1-2; D is uncertain. Germline V gene lookup returns CDR1 PRHDT and CDR2 FYEKMQ (reference sequence). CDR3 size: 14 residues. Trimming took off 4 bases at V and 4 bases at J, with 13 bases between the two ends. The CDR3, as DNA: TGTGCCAGCAGCTCCAGAGGGCTCACCTATGGCTACACCTTC. It specifies CASSSRGLTYGYTF.

The chain combines TRBV7-2 with TRBJ2-7; 10 positions agree with TRBD2. The germline V gene has CDR1 SGHTA and CDR2 FQGNSA. J lost 4 bases, V lost 2 bases, and 5 bases had no gene match. The CDR3 is made up of 15 amino acids. CDR3 loop: CASSLRSGRVYEQYF. The CDR3 DNA is TGTGCCAGCAGCTTAAGGAGCGGGAGGGTTTACGAGCAGTACTTC.

V is TRBV14 and J is TRBJ1-1; D might be TRBD1 (6 bases). Trimming left V 6 bases short and J 0 bases short, with 14 bases between. The germline V gene encodes CDR1 SGHDN and CDR2 FVKESK. This CDR3 is 15 amino acids long. The DNA for the CDR3 is TGTGCCAGCAGGGCGTTGCAGGGGATGAACACTGAAGCTTTCTTT. Translating it yields CASRALQGMNTEAFF.

The V gene is TRBV4-3, the J gene TRBJ1-3; TRBD1 might be the D (5 bases). This CDR3 spans 16 amino acids. V dropped 0 bases and J dropped 1 base, with 10 bases sitting between them. Germline assignment: CDR1 LGHNA and CDR2 YSLEER. The CDR3 here is CASSQETGASGNTIYF. CDR3 coding DNA: TGCGCCAGCAGCCAAGAAACAGGAGCTTCTGGAAACACCATATATTTT.

This chain joins TRBV28 and TRBJ1-5; D uncertain. The CDR3 has 14 residues. V lost 4 bases to trimming and J lost 1 base, with 8 bases between them. CDR1 and CDR2 (germline): MDHEN, SYDVKM. In DNA form, the CDR3 reads TGTGCCAGCAGTTACTCGGGGAGCAATCAGCCCCAGCATTTT. Translated, it gives CASSYSGSNQPQHF.

The rearrangement links TRBV6-5 to TRBJ2-7; TRBD1 aligns across 12 bases. Per the germline V gene, CDR1 is MNHEY and CDR2 is SVGAGI. J lost 9 bases, V lost 4 bases, and 13 bases had no gene match. The CDR3 extends over 16 amino acids. The DNA for the CDR3 is TGTGCCAGCAGTTTGACCTACCGGGACAGGGGGCGGGGGCAGTACTTC. The encoded protein is CASSLTYRDRGRGQYF.

This clone was detected a few times. The rearrangement links TRBV2 to TRBJ2-3; maybe TRBD2 (5 bases). Trimming shortened V by 2 bases and J by 0 bases, and 9 bases separated the two germline ends. Germline values: CDR1 SNHLY, CDR2 FYNNEI. CDR3 size: 15 residues. CDR3 bases: TGTGCCAGCAGTGAAAATCCGGGGAGCACAGATACGCAGTATTTT. This translates into CASSENPGSTDTQYF. The variable domain in full, with the rest retrieved from reference TRBV2 and TRBJ2-3, is EPEVTQTPSHQVTQMGQEVILRCVPISNHLYFYWYRQILGQKVEFLVSFYNNEISEKSEIFDDQFSVERPDGSNFTLKIRSTKLEDSAMYFCASSENPGSTDTQYFGPGTRLTVL.

The genes are TRBV5-5 and TRBJ2-3, with D uncertain. The germline V gene has CDR1 SGHKS and CDR2 YYEKEE (reference sequence). The CDR3 is 12 amino acids. V gave up 4 bases and J gave up 2 bases, with 5 bases separating them. The DNA for the CDR3 is TGTGCCAGCAGCCCCTACACAGATACGCAGTATTTT. Amino acids: CASSPYTDTQYF.